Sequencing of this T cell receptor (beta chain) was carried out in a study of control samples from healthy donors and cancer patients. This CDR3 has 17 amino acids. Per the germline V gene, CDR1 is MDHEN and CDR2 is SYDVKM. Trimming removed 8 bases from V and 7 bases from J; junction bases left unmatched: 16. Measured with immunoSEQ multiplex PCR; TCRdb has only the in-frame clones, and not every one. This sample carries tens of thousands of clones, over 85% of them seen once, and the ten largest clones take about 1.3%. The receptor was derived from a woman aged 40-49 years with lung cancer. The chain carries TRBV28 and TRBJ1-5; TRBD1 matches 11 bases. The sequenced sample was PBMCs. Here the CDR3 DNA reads TGTGCCAGCCAACCCACTGCTGGACAGGGGGCTCGGCAGCCCCAGCATTTT. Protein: CASQPTAGQGARQPQHF.